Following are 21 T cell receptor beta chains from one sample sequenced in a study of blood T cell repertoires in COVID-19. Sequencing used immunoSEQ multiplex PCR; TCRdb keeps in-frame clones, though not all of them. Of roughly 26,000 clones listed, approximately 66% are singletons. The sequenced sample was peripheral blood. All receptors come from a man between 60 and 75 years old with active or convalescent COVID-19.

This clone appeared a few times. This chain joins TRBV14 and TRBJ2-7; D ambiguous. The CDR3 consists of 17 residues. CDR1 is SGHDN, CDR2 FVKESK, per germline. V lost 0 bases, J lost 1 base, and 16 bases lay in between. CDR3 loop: CASSQDISPGYSYEQYF. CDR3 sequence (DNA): TGTGCCAGCAGCCAAGATATAAGCCCAGGTTATTCCTACGAGCAGTACTTC.

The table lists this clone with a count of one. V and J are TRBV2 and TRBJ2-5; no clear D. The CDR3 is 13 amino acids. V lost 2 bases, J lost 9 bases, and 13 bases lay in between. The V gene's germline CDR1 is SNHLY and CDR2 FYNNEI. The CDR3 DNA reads TGTGCCAGCAGTGAAATCCAAGAGATAGCCCAGTACTTC. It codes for CASSEIQEIAQYF. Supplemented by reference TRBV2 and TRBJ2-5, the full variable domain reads EPEVTQTPSHQVTQMGQEVILRCVPISNHLYFYWYRQILGQKVEFLVSFYNNEISEKSEIFDDQFSVERPDGSNFTLKIRSTKLEDSAMYFCASSEIQEIAQYFGPGTRLLVL.

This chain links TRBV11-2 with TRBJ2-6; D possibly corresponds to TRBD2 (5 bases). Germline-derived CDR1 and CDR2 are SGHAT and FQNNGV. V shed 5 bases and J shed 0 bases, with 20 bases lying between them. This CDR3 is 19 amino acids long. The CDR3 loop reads CASSTPAASTGSGANVLTF. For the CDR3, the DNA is TGTGCCAGCAGCACCCCGGCGGCTAGCACCGGCTCTGGGGCCAACGTCCTGACTTTC.

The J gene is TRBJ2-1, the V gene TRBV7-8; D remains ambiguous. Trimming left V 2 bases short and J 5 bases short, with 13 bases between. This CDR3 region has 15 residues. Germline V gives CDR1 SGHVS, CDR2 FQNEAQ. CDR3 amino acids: CASSLTEADNNEQFF. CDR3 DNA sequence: TGTGCCAGCAGCTTAACCGAGGCAGATAACAATGAGCAGTTCTTC.

Written as DNA, the CDR3 is TGTGCCAGCAGTGCCTCCCGGGAAGGACCTTACAATGAGCAGTTCTTC. This codes for CASSASREGPYNEQFF. The genes are TRBV6-4 and TRBJ2-1; tentatively, D is TRBD2 (5 bases). This CDR3 region has 16 residues. Deletions cut 4 bases from V and 4 bases from J, with 17 bases between. Germline CDR1 and CDR2: MRHNA and SNTAGT.

The CDR3 spells CASSRTLGTGGNEQFF. As DNA, the CDR3 is TGTGCCAGCAGCCGCACCCTGGGGACAGGGGGCAATGAGCAGTTCTTC. V usage is TRBV4-2 and J usage is TRBJ2-1; 11 bases are shared with TRBD1. The CDR3 runs 16 residues. Germline loops: CDR1 LGHNA, CDR2 YNFKEQ. V lost 4 bases, J lost 6 bases, and 8 bases stayed unmatched.

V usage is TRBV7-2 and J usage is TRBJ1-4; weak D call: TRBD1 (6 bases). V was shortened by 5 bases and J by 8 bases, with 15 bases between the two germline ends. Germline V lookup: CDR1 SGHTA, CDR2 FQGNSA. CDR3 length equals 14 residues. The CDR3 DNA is TGTGCCAGCAGCGAGGGGGGGTTCTGGGAAAAACTGTTTTTT. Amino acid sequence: CASSEGGFWEKLFF.

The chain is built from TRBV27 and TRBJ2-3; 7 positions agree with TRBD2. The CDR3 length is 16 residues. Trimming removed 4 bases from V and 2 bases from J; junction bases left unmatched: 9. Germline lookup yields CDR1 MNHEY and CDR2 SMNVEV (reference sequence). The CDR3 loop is CASSSGTKSYTDTQYF. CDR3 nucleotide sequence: TGTGCCAGCAGTTCGGGGACTAAATCTTACACAGATACGCAGTATTTT.

CDR3 nucleotides: TGTGCCAGCTCACCGGTCCCCCGGACAGGGTATAGCAATCAGCCCCAGCATTTT. Its translation is CASSPVPRTGYSNQPQHF. V is TRBV18 and J is TRBJ1-5, with 8 bases lining up with TRBD1. Germline loops: CDR1 KGHSH, CDR2 LQKENI. V gave up 3 bases and J gave up 0 bases; unmatched junction bases: 10. This CDR3 contains 18 residues. The full variable domain, rest sourced from reference TRBV18 and TRBJ1-5, is NAGVMQNPRHLVRRRGQEARLRCSPMKGHSHVYWYRQLPEEGLKFMVYLQKENIIDESGMPKERFSAEFPKEGPSILRIQQVVRGDSAAYFCASSPVPRTGYSNQPQHFGDGTRLSIL.

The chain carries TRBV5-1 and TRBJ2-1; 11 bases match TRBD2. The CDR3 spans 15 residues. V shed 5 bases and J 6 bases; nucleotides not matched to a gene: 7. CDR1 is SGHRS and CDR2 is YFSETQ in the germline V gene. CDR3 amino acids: CASSSLAGVSNEQFF. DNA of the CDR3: TGCGCCAGCAGTTCACTAGCGGGAGTGAGCAATGAGCAGTTCTTC.

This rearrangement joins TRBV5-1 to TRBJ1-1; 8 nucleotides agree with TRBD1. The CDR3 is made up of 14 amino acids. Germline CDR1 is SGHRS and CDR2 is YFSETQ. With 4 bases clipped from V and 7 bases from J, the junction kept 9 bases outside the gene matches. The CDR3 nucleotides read TGCGCCAGCAGCCCAAGTAGACAGGGGATTGAAGCTTTCTTT. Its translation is CASSPSRQGIEAFF. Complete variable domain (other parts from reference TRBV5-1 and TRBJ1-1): KAGVTQTPRYLIKTRGQQVTLSCSPISGHRSVSWYQQTPGQGLQFLFEYFSETQRNKGNFPGRFSGRQFSNSRSEMNVSTLELGDSALYLCASSPSRQGIEAFFGQGTRLTVV.

Here the CDR3 reads CASSRDYTYNEQFF. As DNA, the CDR3 is TGTGCCAGCAGCCGGGACTATACATACAATGAGCAGTTCTTC. The chain has TRBV2 and TRBJ2-1, with TRBD2 matching over 7 bases. The ends lost 6 bases at V and 4 bases at J; junction bases unmatched: 6. The CDR3 has 14 amino acids. Germline CDR1 reads SNHLY; CDR2 reads FYNNEI.

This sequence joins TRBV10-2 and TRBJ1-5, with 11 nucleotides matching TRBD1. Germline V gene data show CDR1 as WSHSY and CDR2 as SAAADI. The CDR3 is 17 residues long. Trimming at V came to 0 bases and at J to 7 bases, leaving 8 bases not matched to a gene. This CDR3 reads CASSESTGQGVGQPQHF. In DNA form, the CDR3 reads TGCGCCAGCAGTGAGTCGACGGGACAGGGGGTTGGCCAGCCCCAGCATTTT.

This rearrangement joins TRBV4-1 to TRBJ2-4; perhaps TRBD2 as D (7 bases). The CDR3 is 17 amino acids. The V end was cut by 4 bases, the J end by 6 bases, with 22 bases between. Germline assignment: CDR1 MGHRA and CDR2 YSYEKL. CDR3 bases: TGCGCCAGCAGCCTGAATTATGGGGGGGGCGGGGGAAACATTCAGTACTTC. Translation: CASSLNYGGGGGNIQYF.

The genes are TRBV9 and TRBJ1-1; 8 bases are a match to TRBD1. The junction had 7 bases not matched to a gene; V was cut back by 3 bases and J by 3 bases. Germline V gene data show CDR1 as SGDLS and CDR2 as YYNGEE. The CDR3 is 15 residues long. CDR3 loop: CASSAPRGRDTEAFF. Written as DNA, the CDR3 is TGTGCCAGCAGCGCGCCCAGGGGGCGGGACACTGAAGCTTTCTTT.

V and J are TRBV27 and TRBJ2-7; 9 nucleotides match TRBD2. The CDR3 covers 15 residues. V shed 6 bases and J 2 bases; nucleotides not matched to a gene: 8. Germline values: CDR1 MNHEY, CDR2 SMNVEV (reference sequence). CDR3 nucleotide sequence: TGTGCCAGCAGCTGGGCTAGCGGGACCCCCTACGAGCAGTACTTC. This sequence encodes CASSWASGTPYEQYF.

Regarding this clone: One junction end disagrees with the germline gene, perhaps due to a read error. CDR3 bases: TGCGCCAGCAGATTGGGACGGGACACTGAAGCTTTCTTT. Translating gives CASRLGRDTEAFF. This chain connects TRBV5-1 to TRBJ1-1; D is possibly TRBD1 (5 bases). The CDR3 consists of 13 residues. Germline V gene sequence: CDR1 SGHRS, CDR2 YFSETQ.

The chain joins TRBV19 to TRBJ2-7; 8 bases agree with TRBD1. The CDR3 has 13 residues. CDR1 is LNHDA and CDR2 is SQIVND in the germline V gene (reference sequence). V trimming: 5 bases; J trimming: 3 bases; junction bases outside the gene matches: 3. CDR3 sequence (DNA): TGTGCCAGTAGTGCGACAGGGGTCTACGAGCAGTACTTC. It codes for CASSATGVYEQYF.

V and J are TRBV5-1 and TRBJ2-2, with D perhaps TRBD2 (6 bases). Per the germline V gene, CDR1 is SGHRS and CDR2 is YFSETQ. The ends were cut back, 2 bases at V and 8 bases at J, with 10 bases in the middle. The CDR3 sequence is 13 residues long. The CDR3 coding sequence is TGCGCCAGCAGCTTCGGGACTTTGGGGGAGCTGTTTTTT. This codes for CASSFGTLGELFF.

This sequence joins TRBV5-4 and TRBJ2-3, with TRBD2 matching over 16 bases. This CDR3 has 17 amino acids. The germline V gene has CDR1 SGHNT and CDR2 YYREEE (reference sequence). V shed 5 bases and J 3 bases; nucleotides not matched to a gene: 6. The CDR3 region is CASSPGLAGGWTDTQYF. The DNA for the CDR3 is TGTGCCAGCAGTCCGGGACTAGCGGGGGGGTGGACAGATACGCAGTATTTT.

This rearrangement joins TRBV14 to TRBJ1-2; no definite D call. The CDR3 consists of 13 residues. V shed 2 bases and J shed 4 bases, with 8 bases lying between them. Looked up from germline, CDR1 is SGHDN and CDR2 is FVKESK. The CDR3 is CASSQKLGYGYTF. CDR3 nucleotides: TGTGCCAGCAGCCAAAAACTTGGCTATGGCTACACCTTC.